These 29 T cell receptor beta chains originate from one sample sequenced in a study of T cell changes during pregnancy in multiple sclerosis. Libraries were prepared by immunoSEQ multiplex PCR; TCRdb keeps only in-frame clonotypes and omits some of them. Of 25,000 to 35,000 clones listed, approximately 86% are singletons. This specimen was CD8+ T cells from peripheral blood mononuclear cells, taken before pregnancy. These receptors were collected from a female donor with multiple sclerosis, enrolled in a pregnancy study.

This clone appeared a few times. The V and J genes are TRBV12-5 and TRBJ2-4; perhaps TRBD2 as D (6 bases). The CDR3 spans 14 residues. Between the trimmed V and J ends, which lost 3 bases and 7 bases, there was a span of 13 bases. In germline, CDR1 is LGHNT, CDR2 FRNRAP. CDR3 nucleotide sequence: TGTGCTAGTGGTTTTTCTGTAAGCGGGAACATTCAGTACTTC. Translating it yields CASGFSVSGNIQYF.

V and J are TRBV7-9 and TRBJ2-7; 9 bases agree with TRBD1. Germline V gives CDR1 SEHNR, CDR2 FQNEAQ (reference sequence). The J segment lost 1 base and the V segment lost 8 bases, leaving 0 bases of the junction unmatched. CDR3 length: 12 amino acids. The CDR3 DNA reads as TGTGCCAGCGGGACAGGGTCCTACGAGCAGTACTTC. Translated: CASGTGSYEQYF.

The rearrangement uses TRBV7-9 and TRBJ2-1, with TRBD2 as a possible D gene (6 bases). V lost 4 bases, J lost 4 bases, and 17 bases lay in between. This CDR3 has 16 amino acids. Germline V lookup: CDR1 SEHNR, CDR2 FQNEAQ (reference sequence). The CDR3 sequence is CASSSRAGLGYNEQFF. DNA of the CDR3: TGTGCCAGCAGCTCCCGTGCGGGGCTAGGGTACAATGAGCAGTTCTTC.

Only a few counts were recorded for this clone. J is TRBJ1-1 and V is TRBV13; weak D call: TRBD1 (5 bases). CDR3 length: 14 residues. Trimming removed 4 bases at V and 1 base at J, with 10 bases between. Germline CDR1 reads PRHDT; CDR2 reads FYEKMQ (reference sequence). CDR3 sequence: CASSWGLGNTEAFF. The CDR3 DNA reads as TGTGCCAGCAGCTGGGGCCTAGGGAACACTGAAGCTTTCTTT.

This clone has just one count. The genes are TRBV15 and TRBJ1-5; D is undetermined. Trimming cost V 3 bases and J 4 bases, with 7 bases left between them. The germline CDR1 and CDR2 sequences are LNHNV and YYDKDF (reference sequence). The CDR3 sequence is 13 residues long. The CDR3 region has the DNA TGTGCCACCAGCAGTCGGGAAAATCAGCCCCAGCATTTT. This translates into CATSSRENQPQHF.

Here the CDR3 DNA reads TGTGCCAGCAGTTTATCGAACAGCTACGAGCAGTACTTC. Its protein is CASSLSNSYEQYF. The gene calls are TRBV27 and TRBJ2-7; D unclear. V shed 0 bases and J shed 3 bases, with 6 bases lying between them. The germline gives CDR1 MNHEY, CDR2 SMNVEV (reference sequence). The CDR3 loop spans 13 amino acids.

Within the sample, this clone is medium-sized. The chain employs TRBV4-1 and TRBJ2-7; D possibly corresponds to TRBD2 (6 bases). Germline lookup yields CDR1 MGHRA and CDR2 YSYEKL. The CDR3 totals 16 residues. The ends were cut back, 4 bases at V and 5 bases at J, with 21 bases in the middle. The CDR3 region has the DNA TGCGCCAGCAGCCCCAACATAGGAGGGGAGTTCAACGAGCAGTACTTC. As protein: CASSPNIGGEFNEQYF.

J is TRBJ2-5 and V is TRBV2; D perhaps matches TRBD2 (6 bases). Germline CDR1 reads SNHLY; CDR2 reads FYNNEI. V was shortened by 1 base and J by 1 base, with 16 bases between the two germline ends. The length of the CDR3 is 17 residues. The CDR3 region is CASSEDWSGHLQETQYF. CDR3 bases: TGTGCCAGCAGTGAAGATTGGAGCGGGCACCTCCAAGAGACCCAGTACTTC. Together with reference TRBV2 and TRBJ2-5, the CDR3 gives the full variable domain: EPEVTQTPSHQVTQMGQEVILRCVPISNHLYFYWYRQILGQKVEFLVSFYNNEISEKSEIFDDQFSVERPDGSNFTLKIRSTKLEDSAMYFCASSEDWSGHLQETQYFGPGTRLLVL.

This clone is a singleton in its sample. CDR3 nucleotide sequence: TGTGCCAGCAGTCGGGGGTCTCGACTAGCGGGAGAGCAGTACTTC. It encodes CASSRGSRLAGEQYF. The genes are TRBV27 and TRBJ2-7, with 11 positions matching TRBD2. Trimming took 5 bases from V and 7 from J; bases not matched to a gene: 10. Germline loops: CDR1 MNHEY, CDR2 SMNVEV (reference sequence). The CDR3 consists of 15 residues.

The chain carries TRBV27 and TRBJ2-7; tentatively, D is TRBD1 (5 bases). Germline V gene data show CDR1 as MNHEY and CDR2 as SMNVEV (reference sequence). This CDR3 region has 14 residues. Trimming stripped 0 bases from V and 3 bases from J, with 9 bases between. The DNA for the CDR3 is TGTGCCAGCAGTTTATCTCAGGGTTACTACGAGCAGTACTTC. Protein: CASSLSQGYYEQYF.

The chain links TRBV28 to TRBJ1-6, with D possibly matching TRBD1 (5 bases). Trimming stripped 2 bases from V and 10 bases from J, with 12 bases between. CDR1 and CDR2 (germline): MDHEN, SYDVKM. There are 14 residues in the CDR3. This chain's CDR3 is CASSLIQGGSPLHF. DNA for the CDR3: TGTGCCAGCAGTTTAATCCAGGGAGGGTCACCCCTCCACTTT.

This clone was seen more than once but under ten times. The CDR3 protein is CASSVAWRGGNTIYF. The CDR3 coding sequence is TGTGCCAGCAGCGTAGCGTGGAGGGGAGGAAACACCATATATTTT. This chain uses TRBV9 with TRBJ1-3, with D possibly matching TRBD1 (5 bases). V dropped 0 bases and J dropped 4 bases, with 11 bases sitting between them. The CDR3 runs to 15 residues. In germline, CDR1 is SGDLS, CDR2 YYNGEE.

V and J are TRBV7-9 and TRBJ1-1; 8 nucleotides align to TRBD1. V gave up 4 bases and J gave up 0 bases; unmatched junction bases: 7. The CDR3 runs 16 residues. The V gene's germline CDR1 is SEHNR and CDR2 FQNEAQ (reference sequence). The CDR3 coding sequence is TGTGCCAGCAGCTCCTCAGGGGGCGCGTTGAACACTGAAGCTTTCTTT. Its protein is CASSSSGGALNTEAFF. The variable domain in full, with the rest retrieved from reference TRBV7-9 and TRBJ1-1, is DTGVSQNPRHKITKRGQNVTFRCDPISEHNRLYWYRQTLGQGPEFLTYFQNEAQLEKSRLLSDRFSAERPKGSFSTLEIQRTEQGDSAMYLCASSSSGGALNTEAFFGQGTRLTVV.

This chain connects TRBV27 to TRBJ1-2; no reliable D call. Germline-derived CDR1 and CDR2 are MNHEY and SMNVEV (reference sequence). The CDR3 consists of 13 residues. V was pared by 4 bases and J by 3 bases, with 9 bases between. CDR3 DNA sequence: TGTGCCAGCAGTTCGGGGTATTACTATGGCTACACCTTC. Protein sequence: CASSSGYYYGYTF.

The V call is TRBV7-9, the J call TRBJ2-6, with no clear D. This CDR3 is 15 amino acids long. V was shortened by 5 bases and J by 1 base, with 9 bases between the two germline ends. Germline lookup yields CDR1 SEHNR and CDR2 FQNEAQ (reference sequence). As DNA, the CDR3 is TGTGCCAGCAGCCCCGTTGTTTCTGGGGCCAACGTCCTGACTTTC. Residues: CASSPVVSGANVLTF.

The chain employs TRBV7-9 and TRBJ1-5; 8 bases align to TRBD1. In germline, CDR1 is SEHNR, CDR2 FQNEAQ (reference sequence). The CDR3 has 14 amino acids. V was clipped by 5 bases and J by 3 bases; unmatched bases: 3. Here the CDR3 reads CASSDRGPNQPQHF. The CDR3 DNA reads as TGTGCCAGCAGCGACAGGGGCCCCAATCAGCCCCAGCATTTT.

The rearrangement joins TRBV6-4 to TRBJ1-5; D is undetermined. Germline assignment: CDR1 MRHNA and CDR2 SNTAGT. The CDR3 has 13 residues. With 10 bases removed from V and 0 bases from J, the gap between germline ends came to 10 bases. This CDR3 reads CATAQNSNQPQHF. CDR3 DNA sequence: TGTGCCACCGCCCAGAATAGCAATCAGCCCCAGCATTTT.

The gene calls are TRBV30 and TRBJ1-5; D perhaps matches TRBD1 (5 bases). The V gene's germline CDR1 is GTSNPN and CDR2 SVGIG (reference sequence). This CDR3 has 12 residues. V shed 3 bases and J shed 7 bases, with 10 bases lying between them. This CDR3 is CAWSSGGQPQHF. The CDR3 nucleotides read TGTGCCTGGAGCAGTGGGGGGCAGCCCCAGCATTTT.

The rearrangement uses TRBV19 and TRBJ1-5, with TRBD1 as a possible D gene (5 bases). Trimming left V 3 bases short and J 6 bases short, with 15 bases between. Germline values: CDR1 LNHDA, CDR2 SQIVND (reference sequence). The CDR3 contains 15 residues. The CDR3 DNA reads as TGTGCCAGTAGTATCGATCCGGGGGTGAGTCAGCCCCAGCATTTT. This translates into CASSIDPGVSQPQHF.

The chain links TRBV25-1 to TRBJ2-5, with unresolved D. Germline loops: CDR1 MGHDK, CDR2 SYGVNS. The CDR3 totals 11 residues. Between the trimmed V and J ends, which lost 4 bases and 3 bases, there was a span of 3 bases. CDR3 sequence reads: CASSVKETQYF. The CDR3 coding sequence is TGTGCCAGCAGTGTAAAAGAGACCCAGTACTTC.

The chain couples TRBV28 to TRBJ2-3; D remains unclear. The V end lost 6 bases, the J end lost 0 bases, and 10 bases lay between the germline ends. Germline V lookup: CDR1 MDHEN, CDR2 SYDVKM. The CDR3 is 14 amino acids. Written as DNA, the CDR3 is TGTGCCAGCAGCCAAAAGCCTAGCACAGATACGCAGTATTTT. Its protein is CASSQKPSTDTQYF.

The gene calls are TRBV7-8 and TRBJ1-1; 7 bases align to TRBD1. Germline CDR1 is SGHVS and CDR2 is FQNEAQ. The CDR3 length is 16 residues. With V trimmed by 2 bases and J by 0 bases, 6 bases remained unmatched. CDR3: CASSLTGTAMNTEAFF. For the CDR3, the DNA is TGTGCCAGCAGCTTAACTGGGACAGCCATGAACACTGAAGCTTTCTTT.

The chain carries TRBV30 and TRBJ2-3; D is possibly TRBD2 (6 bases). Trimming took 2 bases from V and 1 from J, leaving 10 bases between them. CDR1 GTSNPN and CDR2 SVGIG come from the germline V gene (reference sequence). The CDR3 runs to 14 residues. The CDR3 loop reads CAWSNGGGTDTQYF. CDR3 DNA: TGTGCCTGGAGTAACGGGGGAGGCACAGATACGCAGTATTTT.

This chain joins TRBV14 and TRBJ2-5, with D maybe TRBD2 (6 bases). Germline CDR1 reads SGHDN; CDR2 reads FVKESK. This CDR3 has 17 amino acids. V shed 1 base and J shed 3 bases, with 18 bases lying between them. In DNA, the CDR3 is TGTGCCAGCAGCCAAGCGATCTTTAGCGGAGGAGAAGAGACCCAGTACTTC. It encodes CASSQAIFSGGEETQYF.

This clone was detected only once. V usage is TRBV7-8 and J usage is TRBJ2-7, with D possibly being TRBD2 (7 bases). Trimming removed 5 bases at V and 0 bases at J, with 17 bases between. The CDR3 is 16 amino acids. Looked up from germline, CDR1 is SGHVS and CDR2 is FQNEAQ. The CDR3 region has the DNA TGTGCCAGCAGCCATGGAGGGGGGGCGGTCTCCTACGAGCAGTACTTC. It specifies CASSHGGGAVSYEQYF.

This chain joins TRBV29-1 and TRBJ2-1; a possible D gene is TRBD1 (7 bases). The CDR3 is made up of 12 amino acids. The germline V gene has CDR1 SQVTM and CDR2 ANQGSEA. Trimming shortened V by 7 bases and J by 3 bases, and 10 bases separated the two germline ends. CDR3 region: CSGGTVYNEQFF. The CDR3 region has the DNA TGCAGCGGCGGGACAGTCTACAATGAGCAGTTCTTC.

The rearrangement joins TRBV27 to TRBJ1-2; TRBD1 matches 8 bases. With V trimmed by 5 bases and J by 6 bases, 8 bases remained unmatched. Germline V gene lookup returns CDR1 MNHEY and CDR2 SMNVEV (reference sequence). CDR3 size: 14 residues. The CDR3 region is CASSDRGWDNGYTF. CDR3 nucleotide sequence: TGTGCCAGCAGTGACAGGGGATGGGATAATGGCTACACCTTC.

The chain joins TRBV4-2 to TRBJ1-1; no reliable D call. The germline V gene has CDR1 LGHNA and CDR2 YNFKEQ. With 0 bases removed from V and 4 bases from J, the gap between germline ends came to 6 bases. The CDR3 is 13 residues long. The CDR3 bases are TGTGCCAGCAGCCAAGATGTGGCCACTGAAGCTTTCTTT. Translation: CASSQDVATEAFF.

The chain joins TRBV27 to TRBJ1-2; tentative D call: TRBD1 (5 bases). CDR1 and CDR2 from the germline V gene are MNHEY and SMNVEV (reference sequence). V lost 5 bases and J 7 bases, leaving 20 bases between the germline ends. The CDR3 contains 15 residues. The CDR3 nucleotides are TGTGCCAGCAGTCCTTACTCCGACAGTAGCGGTGGCTACACCTTC. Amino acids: CASSPYSDSSGGYTF.